This T cell receptor beta chain was found in a study of blood T cell repertoires in COVID-19. Background on the study: Sites across the United States, Italy and Spain contributed samples from acute and convalescent COVID-19.

Profiled with immunoSEQ multiplex PCR; TCRdb holds only in-frame clones, not every one. This table holds about 110,000 clones, about two thirds found once. Germline V CDR1 and CDR2: SGHAT, FQNNGV. The CDR3 length is 15 residues. Trimming left V 3 bases short and J 2 bases short, with 13 bases between. V and J are TRBV11-2 and TRBJ2-5; D gene unclear. Sequenced: peripheral blood. This clonotype was sampled from a woman aged 40 to 55 with acute or convalescent COVID-19. CDR3 sequence (DNA): TGTGCCAGCAGCTTCCTTAGAACCGGGCAAGAGACCCAGTACTTC. Protein: CASSFLRTGQETQYF.